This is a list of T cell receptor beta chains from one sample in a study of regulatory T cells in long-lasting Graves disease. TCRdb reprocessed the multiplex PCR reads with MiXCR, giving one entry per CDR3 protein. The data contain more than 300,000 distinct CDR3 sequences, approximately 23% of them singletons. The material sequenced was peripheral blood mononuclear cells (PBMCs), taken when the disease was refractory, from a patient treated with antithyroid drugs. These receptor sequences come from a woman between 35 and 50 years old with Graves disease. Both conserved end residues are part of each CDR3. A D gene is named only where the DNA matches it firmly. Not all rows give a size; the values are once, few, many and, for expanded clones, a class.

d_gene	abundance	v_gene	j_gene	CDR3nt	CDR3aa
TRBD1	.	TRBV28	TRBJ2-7	TGTGCCAGCAGTTCCTTAGGGACAGGGAATTGGGAGCAGTACTTC	CASSSLGTGNWEQYF
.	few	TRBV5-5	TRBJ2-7	TGTGCCAGCAGCTTCTCCGCGTGGTCGGGACCTTACGAGCAGTACTTC	CASSFSAWSGPYEQYF
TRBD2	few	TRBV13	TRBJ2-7	TGTGCCAGCAGCCCGGGAGGGGAAAGCTACTACGAGCAGTACTTC	CASSPGGESYYEQYF
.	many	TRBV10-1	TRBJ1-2	TGCGCCAGCAGTGAGTCGAGGTACTATGGCTACACCTTC	CASSESRYYGYTF
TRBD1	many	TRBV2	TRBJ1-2	TGTGCCAGCAGTGATTTCCAGGACAGGCCCACCTATGGCTACACCTTC	CASSDFQDRPTYGYTF
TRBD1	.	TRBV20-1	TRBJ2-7	TGCAGTGCTAGAGATCTAGAGGGGGCTCCCTACGAGCAGTACTTC	CSARDLEGAPYEQYF
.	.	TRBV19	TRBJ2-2	TGTGCCAGTACCACCCGGGGGAGAGGACGGGAGCTGTTTTTT	CASTTRGRGRELFF
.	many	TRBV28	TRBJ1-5	TGTGCCAGCAGTTTAGGGGGGCAGGGATCGGCTCAGCCCCAGCATTTT	CASSLGGQGSAQPQHF
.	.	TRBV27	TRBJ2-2	TGTGCCAGCAGTTCGAACGGCCCGGTCCCCGGGGAGCTGTTTTTT	CASSSNGPVPGELFF
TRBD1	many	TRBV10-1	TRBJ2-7	TGCGCCAGCAGTGAGACAGGGGAGTACGAGCAGTACTTC	CASSETGEYEQYF
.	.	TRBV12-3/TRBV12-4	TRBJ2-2	TGTGCCAGCAGTTTATTGACTTGGGGATGGCTGTTTTTT	CASSLLTWGWLFF